Presented here are 4 T cell receptor beta chains from one specimen sequenced in a study of blood T cell repertoires in COVID-19 (dated by TCRdb to between 2020 and 2021). The method was the immunoSEQ multiplex PCR assay. This immuneACCESS table, as held by TCRdb, lists in-frame sequences with V and J called but not all clones. Of the missing ones, under half trace to an unresolved V gene in checked studies; the others have no known cause. The sample data list about 62,000 clones, and 70% to 90% of these were observed just once. The ten top clones hold roughly 1% of the sample. The source material was peripheral blood. These TCRs come from a man aged 70-80 years with acute or convalescent COVID-19.

This clone is a singleton in its sample. The V call is TRBV24-1, the J call TRBJ2-3; tentative D call: TRBD1 (6 bases). Germline CDR1 is KGHDR and CDR2 is SFDVKD. Trimming pared 7 bases from V and 5 bases from J, leaving 12 bases between. The CDR3 is 13 residues long. The CDR3 DNA is TGTGCCACCAGAGGACAGAGAGGAGATACGCAGTATTTT. Amino acids: CATRGQRGDTQYF.

The chain employs TRBV29-1 and TRBJ2-7; D is uncertain. The germline V gene has CDR1 SQVTM and CDR2 ANQGSEA. V lost 3 bases, J lost 6 bases, and 9 bases lay in between. The CDR3 loop spans 11 amino acids. CDR3: CSVEQPGEQYF. CDR3 nucleotides: TGCAGCGTTGAGCAACCGGGCGAGCAGTACTTC.

This sequence joins TRBV5-4 and TRBJ2-5; 8 nucleotides agree with TRBD2. The germline V gene encodes CDR1 SGHNT and CDR2 YYREEE (reference sequence). J was trimmed by 1 base and V by 5 bases; bases with no gene match: 4. CDR3 length: 14 residues. DNA of the CDR3: TGTGCCAGCAGAAAACTAGCGGTCCAAGAGACCCAGTACTTC. Its translation is CASRKLAVQETQYF.

This chain links TRBV3-1 (or the pseudogene TRBV3-2) with TRBJ1-2; D is possibly TRBD1 (6 bases). V was clipped by 6 bases and J by 2 bases, with 10 bases between them. There are 13 residues in the CDR3. CDR1 is LGHDT and CDR2 is YNNKEL in the germline V gene (reference sequence). CDR3 nucleotides: TGTGCCAGCAGACAGGGCCCCAACTATGGCTACACCTTC. Its translation is CASRQGPNYGYTF.